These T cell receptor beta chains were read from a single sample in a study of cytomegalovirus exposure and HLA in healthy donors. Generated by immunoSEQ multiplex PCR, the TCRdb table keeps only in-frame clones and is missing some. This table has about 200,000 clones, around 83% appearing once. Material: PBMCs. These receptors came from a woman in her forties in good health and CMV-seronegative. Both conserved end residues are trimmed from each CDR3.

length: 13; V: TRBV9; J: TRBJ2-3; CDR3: ASSVGPLGTDTQY
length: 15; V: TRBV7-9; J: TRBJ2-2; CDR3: ASTQRRAGFNTGELF
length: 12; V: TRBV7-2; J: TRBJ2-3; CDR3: ASSFLAVTDTQY
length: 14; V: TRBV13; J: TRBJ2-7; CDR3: ASSVRAGGPLMEQY
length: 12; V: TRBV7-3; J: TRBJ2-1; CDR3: ASRSSGSYNEQF
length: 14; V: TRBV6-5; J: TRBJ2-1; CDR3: ASSYGSSGSLYEQF
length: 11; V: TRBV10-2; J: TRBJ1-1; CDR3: ASSEFWNTEAF
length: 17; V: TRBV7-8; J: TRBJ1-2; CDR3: ASSLAIPSELTVNYGYT
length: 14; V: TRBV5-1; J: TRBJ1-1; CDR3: ASSSTGGTRNTEAF
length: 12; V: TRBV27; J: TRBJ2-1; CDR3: ASSSIPGSVEQF
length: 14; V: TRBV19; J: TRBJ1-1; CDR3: ASSIGRGQLNTEAF
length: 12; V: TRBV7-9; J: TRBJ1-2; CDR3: ASSSSFWNYGYT
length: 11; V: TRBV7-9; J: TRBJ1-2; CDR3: ASSLGLKYGYT
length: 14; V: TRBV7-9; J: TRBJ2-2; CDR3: ASSLVAGGNTGELF
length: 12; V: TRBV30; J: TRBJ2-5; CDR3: AWSDDRHQETQY
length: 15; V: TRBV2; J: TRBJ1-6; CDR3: ASSVNPEGSGISPLH
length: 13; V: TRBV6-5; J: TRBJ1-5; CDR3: ASRVGQGSNQPQH
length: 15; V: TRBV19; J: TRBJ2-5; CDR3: ASSGYRDRRYQETQY
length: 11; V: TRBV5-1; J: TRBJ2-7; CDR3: ASSIGLTYEQY
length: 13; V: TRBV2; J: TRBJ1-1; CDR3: ASSPRQDTNTEAF
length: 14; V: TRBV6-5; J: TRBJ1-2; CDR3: ASSYSLGAGDYGYT
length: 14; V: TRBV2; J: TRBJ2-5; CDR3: ASSEGLRTDQETQY
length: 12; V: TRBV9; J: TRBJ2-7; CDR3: ASSVGGSTYEQY
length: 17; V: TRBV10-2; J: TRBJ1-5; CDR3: ASSESKEGQPYSNQPQH
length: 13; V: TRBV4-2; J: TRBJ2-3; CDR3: ASSRQRSSTDTQY
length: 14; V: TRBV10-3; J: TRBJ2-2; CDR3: AISGGLAVSTGELF
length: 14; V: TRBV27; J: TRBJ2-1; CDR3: ASSPSSGETYNEQF
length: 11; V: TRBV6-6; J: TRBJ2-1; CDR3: ASSHGTVNEQF
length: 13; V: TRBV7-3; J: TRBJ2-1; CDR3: ASSAKAVSYNEQF
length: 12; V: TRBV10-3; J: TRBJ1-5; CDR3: AISQGIHNQPQH
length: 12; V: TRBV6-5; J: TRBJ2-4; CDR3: ASSYSRRDGFQY
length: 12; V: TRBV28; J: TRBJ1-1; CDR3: ASSPYSGDTEAF
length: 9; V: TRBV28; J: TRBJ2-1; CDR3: ASSRLTEQF
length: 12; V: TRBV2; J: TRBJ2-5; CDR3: ASNRQGRSETQY
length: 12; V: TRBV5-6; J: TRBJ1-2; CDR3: ASMGPADNYGYT
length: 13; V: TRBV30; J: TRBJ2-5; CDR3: AWSGTSGSQETQY
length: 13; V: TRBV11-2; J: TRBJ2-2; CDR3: ASSLVSGSGGELF
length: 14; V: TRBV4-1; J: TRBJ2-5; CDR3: ASSQGWDSKVETQY
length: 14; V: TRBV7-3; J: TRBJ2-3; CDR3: ASSYGLAGPTDTQY
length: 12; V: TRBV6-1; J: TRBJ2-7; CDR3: ASFLAGQSYEQY
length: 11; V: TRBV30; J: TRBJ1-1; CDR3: AWSVQGNTEAF
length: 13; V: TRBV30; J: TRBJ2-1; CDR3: AWKGPGRGWNEQF
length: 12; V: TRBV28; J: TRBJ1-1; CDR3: ASSRQGMNTEAF
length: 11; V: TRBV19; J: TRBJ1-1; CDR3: ASNRGRGIEAF
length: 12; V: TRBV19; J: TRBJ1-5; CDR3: ASSIRGSGQPQH
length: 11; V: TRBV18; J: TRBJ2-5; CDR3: ASSPNNQETQY
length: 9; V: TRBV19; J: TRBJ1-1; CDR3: ATATGGGAF
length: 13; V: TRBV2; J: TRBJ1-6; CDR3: ASRTGTGINSPLH
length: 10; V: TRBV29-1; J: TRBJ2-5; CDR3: SVRQFQETQY
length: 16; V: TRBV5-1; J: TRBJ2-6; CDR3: ASSLSTGWASGANVLT